This T cell receptor beta chain emerged from a study of T cell repertoires in cytomegalovirus infection (dated by TCRdb to the late 2010s). Regarding the complete study: The peptide stimulations were aimed at well-studied HLA-B-restricted epitopes as well as recently identified HLA-C-restricted CMV epitopes, whose presentation resists viral immunomodulation. The HLA type of each donor mattered for the analysis, because public TCR beta signatures pointed to carriage of CMV infection along with the matching HLA type.

Counted from cysteine to phenylalanine, this CDR3 has 15 amino acids. The CDR3 DNA has 45 bases and is translated from base 1. According to the germline V gene, CDR1 reads MNHEY and CDR2 reads SVGAGI. A distance of 10 bases separates the germline ends of V and J, which lose 1 base and 1 base respectively. The treatment or condition label of this sample denotes: in vitro stimulation with specific CMV peptide epitopes to enrich CMV-specific T cells. The sequencer was an Illumina HiSeq 1500. TCRdb passed the public sequencing reads through fastp at Q25 and MiXCR, retaining productive beta sequences. Rows matching on CDR3 protein sequence are summarized as one entry with the most common DNA and genes. This sample has about 900,000 distinct CDR3 sequences in its table, and approximately 30% of those were observed once. The ten biggest clones cover about an eighth of the sample. On the study overall, not on this receptor specifically: The ex vivo response was dominated by HLA-C-restricted CMV-specific TCR beta clonotypes, and the single most frequent clonotype in two of eight donors was supplied by these HLA-C-restricted clonotypes. In both this cohort and an independent cohort of 352 donors, the cumulative frequency of public TCR beta family members distinguished carriers of CMV infection plus the relevant HLA type.

The table lists this clonotype with a few counts. There is no known antigen for this receptor. Base qualities are not recorded, but no much larger clone differs from it by a single base. Sequencing used cultured CD8+ T cells from PBMCs, obtained from culture after CMV antigen stimulation. The chain employs TRBV6-5 and TRBJ2-5; the D gene is perhaps TRBD1, from 6 matching bases. This TCR was sampled from a human donor in good health (CMV status not recorded). Some clones in this sample may be carry-over from other donors' samples. The CDR3 reads CASSYWETGQETQYF. DNA sequence: TGTGCCAGCAGTTACTGGGAGACAGGCCAAGAGACCCAGTACTTC.